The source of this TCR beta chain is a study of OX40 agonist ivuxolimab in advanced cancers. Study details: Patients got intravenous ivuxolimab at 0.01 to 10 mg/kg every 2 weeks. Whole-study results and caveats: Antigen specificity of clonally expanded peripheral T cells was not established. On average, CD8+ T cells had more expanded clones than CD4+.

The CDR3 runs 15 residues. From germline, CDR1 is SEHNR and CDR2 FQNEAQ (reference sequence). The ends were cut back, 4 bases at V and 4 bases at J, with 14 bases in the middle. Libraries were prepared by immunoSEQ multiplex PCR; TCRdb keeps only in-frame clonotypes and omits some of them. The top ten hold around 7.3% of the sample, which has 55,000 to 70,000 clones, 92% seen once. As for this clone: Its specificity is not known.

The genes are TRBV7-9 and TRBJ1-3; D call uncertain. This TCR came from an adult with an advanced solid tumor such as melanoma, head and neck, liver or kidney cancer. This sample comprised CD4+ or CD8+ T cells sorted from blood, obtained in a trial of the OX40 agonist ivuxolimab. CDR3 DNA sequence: TGTGCCAGCAGCTCCCCGGGGATCTCAGGAAACACCATATATTTT. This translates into CASSSPGISGNTIYF.